The 9 T cell receptor beta chains reported below all come from one sample, sequenced in a study of brain metastases from non-small cell lung cancer. Sequenced by immunoSEQ multiplex PCR; TCRdb stores in-frame clones only, minus some. The sample lists approximately 2,000 clones; roughly 85% were seen once. The sequencing sample was made of tumor-adjacent normal tissue. The receptor source for this set is a donor at least 40 years old with non-small cell lung cancer.

The chain recombines TRBV2 with TRBJ1-1; no reliable D call. This CDR3 contains 14 residues. V was shortened by 2 bases and J by 13 bases, with 20 bases between the two germline ends. Germline values: CDR1 SNHLY, CDR2 FYNNEI. CDR3 residues: CASSERGSSPVGFF. CDR3 bases: TGTGCCAGCAGTGAAAGAGGGTCATCACCTGTGGGTTTCTTT.

The gene calls are TRBV25-1 and TRBJ2-1, with 8 bases fitting TRBD1. V dropped 2 bases and J dropped 3; count of bases not matched to a gene: 3. Per germline, CDR1 MGHDK and CDR2 SYGVNS. CDR3 length: 15 residues. CDR3 bases: TGTGCCAGCAGTGAACGACAGGGGTTCTACAATGAGCAGTTCTTC. Its translation: CASSERQGFYNEQFF.

DNA of the CDR3: TGTGCCAGCAGTATGGACAGGGTGGGGCAAGAGACCCAGTACTTC. It translates to CASSMDRVGQETQYF. This rearrangement joins TRBV6-5 to TRBJ2-5; 8 bases line up with TRBD1. This CDR3 region has 15 residues. The V gene end was trimmed by 5 bases and the J gene end by 2 bases; junction bases not matched to a gene: 7. Germline-derived CDR1 and CDR2 are MNHEY and SVGAGI.

The chain links TRBV3-1 (or the pseudogene TRBV3-2) to TRBJ2-3; TRBD2 is a possible D gene (6 bases). There are 14 residues in the CDR3. Germline-derived CDR1 and CDR2 are LGHDT and YNNKEL (reference sequence). V was shortened by 9 bases and J by 0 bases, with 13 bases between the two germline ends. CDR3 coding DNA: TGTGCCAGTTCTCGCGGGGCTAGCACAGATACGCAGTATTTT. This codes for CASSRGASTDTQYF.

This chain joins TRBV12-2 and TRBJ2-3; the D call in the table, TRBD1, was not verified against the DNA. TRBV12-2 is classified as a pseudogene. This CDR3 region has 15 residues. The CDR3 coding sequence is TGTGCAAGTCGCTTAGCGGGCCACAGCACAGATACGCAGTATTTT. This encodes CASRLAGHSTDTQYF.

In the case of this clone: The junction departs from the called germline gene at one end, perhaps through a read error. Other DNA sequences in this specimen translate into the identical CDR3. V gene TRBV24-1 combines with J gene TRBJ2-1; 7 nucleotides agree with TRBD1. Per germline, CDR1 KGHDR and CDR2 SFDVKD. This CDR3 region has 14 residues. CDR3 region: CATSEPHRGNEQFF. As DNA, the CDR3 is TGTGCTACCAGTGAACCGCACAGGGGAAATGAGCAGTTCTTC.

This sequence joins TRBV2 and TRBJ1-1; D unresolved. This CDR3 spans 15 amino acids. V was trimmed by 6 bases and J by 1 base, leaving 15 bases between them. Germline-derived CDR1 and CDR2 are SNHLY and FYNNEI. The DNA for the CDR3 is TGTGCCAGCAGGGCCCCGGGATATGGGAACACTGAAGCTTTCTTT. As protein: CASRAPGYGNTEAFF.

The chain is built from TRBV7-9 and TRBJ2-2; D might be TRBD2 (6 bases). The germline gives CDR1 SEHNR, CDR2 FQNEAQ (reference sequence). Trimming took 6 bases from V and 1 from J, leaving 21 bases between them. The CDR3 covers 18 residues. CDR3 DNA sequence: TGTGCCAGCAGTCACAGGCGGGACGGCGGCGGGAACACCGGGGAGCTGTTTTTT. It encodes CASSHRRDGGGNTGELFF.

This chain uses TRBV3-1 (or the pseudogene TRBV3-2) with TRBJ1-5; D not resolved. In germline, CDR1 is LGHDT, CDR2 YNNKEL (reference sequence). Trimming removed 1 base from V and 1 base from J, with 2 bases in between. CDR3 length: 13 amino acids. The CDR3 DNA reads as TGTGCCAGCAGCCAAGGAAGCAATCAGCCCCAGCATTTT. The encoded protein is CASSQGSNQPQHF.